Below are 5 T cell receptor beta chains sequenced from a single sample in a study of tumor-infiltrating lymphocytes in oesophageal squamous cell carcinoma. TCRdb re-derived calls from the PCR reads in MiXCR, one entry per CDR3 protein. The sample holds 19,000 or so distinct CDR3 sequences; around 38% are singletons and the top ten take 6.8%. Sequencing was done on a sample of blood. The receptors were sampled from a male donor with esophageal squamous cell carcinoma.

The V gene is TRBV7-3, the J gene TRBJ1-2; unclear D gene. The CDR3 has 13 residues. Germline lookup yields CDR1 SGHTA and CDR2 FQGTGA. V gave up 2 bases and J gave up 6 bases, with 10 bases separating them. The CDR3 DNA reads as TGTGCCAGCAGCTTAGGTGGTCGGGATGGCTACACCTTC. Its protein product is CASSLGGRDGYTF.

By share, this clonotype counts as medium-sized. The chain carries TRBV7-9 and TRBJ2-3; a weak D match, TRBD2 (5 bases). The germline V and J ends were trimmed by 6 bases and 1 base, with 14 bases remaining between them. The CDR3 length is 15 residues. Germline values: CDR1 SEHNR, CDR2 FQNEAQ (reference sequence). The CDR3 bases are TGTGCCAGCAGTCCGGGGTTGACCCGCACAGATACGCAGTATTTT. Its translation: CASSPGLTRTDTQYF.

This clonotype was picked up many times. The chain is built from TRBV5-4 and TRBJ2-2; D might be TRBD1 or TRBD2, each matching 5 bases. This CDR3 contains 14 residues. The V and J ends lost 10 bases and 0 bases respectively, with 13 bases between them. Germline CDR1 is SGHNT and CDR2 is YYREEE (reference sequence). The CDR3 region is CAGRRGPNTGELFF. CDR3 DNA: TGTGCCGGCCGAAGGGGACCGAACACCGGGGAGCTGTTTTTT.

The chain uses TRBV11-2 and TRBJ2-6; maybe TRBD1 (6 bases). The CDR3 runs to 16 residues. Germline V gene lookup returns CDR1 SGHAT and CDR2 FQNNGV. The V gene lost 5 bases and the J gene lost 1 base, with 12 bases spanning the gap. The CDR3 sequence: CASSQFQGSGANVLTF. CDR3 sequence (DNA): TGTGCCAGCAGCCAGTTTCAGGGGTCTGGGGCCAACGTCCTGACTTTC.

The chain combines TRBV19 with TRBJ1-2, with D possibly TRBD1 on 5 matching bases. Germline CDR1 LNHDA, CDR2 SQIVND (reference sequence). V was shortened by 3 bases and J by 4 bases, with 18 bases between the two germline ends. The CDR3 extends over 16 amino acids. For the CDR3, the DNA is TGTGCCAGTAGTATCGGGACGGGGTCAGGACTCTATGGCTACACCTTC. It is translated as CASSIGTGSGLYGYTF.